The T cell receptor (beta chain) described here comes from a study of breast tumors, draining lymph nodes, adjacent tissues. Study conclusions and caveats: Tumor TCR diversity was below lymph nodes but above nontumor tissue. Luminal-like breast cancer showed significantly higher tumor–nontumor repertoire similarity than basal-like.

The CDR3 length is 15 residues. CDR1 is SGHTA, CDR2 FQGNSA, per germline. V lost 2 bases and J lost 7, with 16 bases in between. The lymph nodes were axillary draining lymph nodes from breast cancer patients. Many counts were recorded for this clonotype. The antigen remains unidentified. TCRdb reanalysed the multiplex PCR reads using MiXCR and keeps one entry per CDR3 protein. This table holds under 350,000 distinct CDR3 sequences, roughly 30% found once. This TCR was sampled from a female donor with breast cancer. Some clones in this sample may be carry-over from other donors' samples. The sample was axillary lymph node tissue. This rearrangement joins TRBV7-2 to TRBJ2-3, with D possibly being TRBD1 or TRBD2 (5 bases each). CDR3 DNA: TGTGCCAGCAGCTTATATGCCCGAGGGGTGTATACGCAGTATTTT. It encodes CASSLYARGVYTQYF.